The rows below give T cell receptor beta chains drawn from one sample of a study of blood T cell repertoires in COVID-19. Generated by immunoSEQ multiplex PCR, the TCRdb table keeps only in-frame clones and is missing some. This table holds roughly 120,000 clones, approximately 80% found once. Sequencing input: peripheral blood. These receptors originate from a man between 65 and 79 years old with acute or convalescent COVID-19. The CDR3 runs from the conserved cysteine through the conserved F or W. A D gene is named only where the DNA matches it firmly. Expanded clones get a size class; other rows say once, few or many, or leave the size out.

clone size	D gene	J gene	V gene	CDR3 DNA	CDR3 protein
once	NA	TRBJ1-1	TRBV21-1	TGTGCCCGGCAGGGGGAGGCGAACACTGAAGCTTTCTTT	CARQGEANTEAFF
NA	TRBD1	TRBJ1-5	TRBV30	TGTGCCTGGAGAATTGCGGGACAGGGCAATCAGCCCCAGCATTTT	CAWRIAGQGNQPQHF
NA	NA	TRBJ1-1	TRBV15	TGTGCCACCAGCAGAGAGAGGGCAGCCCTTAACACTGAAGCTTTCTTT	CATSRERAALNTEAFF
NA	NA	TRBJ1-5	TRBV10-3	TGTGCCATCAGTGAAAACTCTAGCAATCAGCCCCAGCATTTT	CAISENSSNQPQHF
NA	TRBD1	TRBJ2-7	TRBV19	TGTGCCAGTAGTATAGTGGACAGGGGAGACGAGCAGTACTTC	CASSIVDRGDEQYF
NA	TRBD1	TRBJ1-1	TRBV5-5	TGTGCCAGCAAAGGACAGGGCACTGAAGCTTTCTTT	CASKGQGTEAFF
NA	TRBD2	TRBJ2-7	TRBV6-5	TGTGCCAGCAGGATAGGCGGGGGAACCTACGAGCAGTACTTC	CASRIGGGTYEQYF
few	NA	TRBJ1-4	TRBV30	TGTGCCTGGAGTGTACGAGGCCCGGGAAAACTGTTTTTT	CAWSVRGPGKLFF
NA	TRBD1	TRBJ1-2	TRBV12-3/TRBV12-4	TGTGCCAGCAGTTTCGACAGGGTTGGCTACACCTTC	CASSFDRVGYTF
NA	NA	TRBJ1-6	TRBV5-1	TGCGCCAGCAGCTTGGGGGCGCAGGGTGAGTCCTATAATTCACCCCTCCACTTT	CASSLGAQGESYNSPLHF
NA	TRBD2	TRBJ2-3	TRBV4-2	TGTGCCAGCAGCCAACGCGGGGGGGAGACAGATACGCAGTATTTT	CASSQRGGETDTQYF
NA	TRBD1	TRBJ1-1	TRBV6-5	TGTGCCACTCTAGGGGGCAGGGGGCGTCTTGCTTTCTTT	CATLGGRGRLAFF
NA	NA	TRBJ2-2	TRBV30	TGTGCCTGGAGTCGGGGGAGCAACACCGGGGAGCTGTTTTTT	CAWSRGSNTGELFF
NA	NA	TRBJ1-3	TRBV6-5	TGTGCCAGCAGTTTACGAAGGAGCTTGGGAAACACCATATATTTT	CASSLRRSLGNTIYF
NA	NA	TRBJ1-1	TRBV5-6	TGTGCCAGCAGCTTGCATGGTCAGGCTTTCTTT	CASSLHGQAFF
few	TRBD1	TRBJ2-1	TRBV5-1	TGCGCCAGCAGCCCGGGACAGGGAGATTACAATGAGCAGTTCTTC	CASSPGQGDYNEQFF
NA	TRBD1	TRBJ2-3	TRBV3-1/TRBV3-2	TGTGCCAGCAGCCCCGGGACAGGGGGCACAGATACGCAGTATTTT	CASSPGTGGTDTQYF
NA	TRBD2	TRBJ2-7	TRBV3-1/TRBV3-2	TGTGCCAGCAGCCCCGAGGTAGCGGGGGCCTACGAGCAGTACTTC	CASSPEVAGAYEQYF
NA	NA	TRBJ1-1	TRBV5-1	TGCGCCAGCAGCTACGTTTCCCCGGGGAACACTGAAGCTTTCTTT	CASSYVSPGNTEAFF
many	NA	TRBJ1-1	TRBV10-1	TGCGCCAGCAGGGTGGGCCTGGACACTGAAGCTTTCTTT	CASRVGLDTEAFF
NA	NA	TRBJ2-3	TRBV10-3	TGTGCCACCCAAGCCGCGGGGCGGGCAGATACGCAGTATTTT	CATQAAGRADTQYF
many	TRBD2	TRBJ2-7	TRBV9	TGTGCCAGCAGCGCGGGACTAGCGGACGAGCAGTACTTC	CASSAGLADEQYF
NA	NA	TRBJ1-2	TRBV7-9	TGTGCCAGCAGCGGCCTTAAGTACAGGGATTTCTATGGCTACACCTTC	CASSGLKYRDFYGYTF
NA	TRBD2	TRBJ2-7	TRBV4-2	TGTGCCAGCAGCCAAGATTGGCCGGGGGGAACCTACGAGCAGTACTTC	CASSQDWPGGTYEQYF
NA	TRBD1	TRBJ2-3	TRBV19	TGTGCCAGTAGTAGGTCGAACAGGGGCATCACAGATACGCAGTATTTT	CASSRSNRGITDTQYF
few	NA	TRBJ1-6	TRBV12-3/TRBV12-4	TGTGCCAGCAGTTTCCCGGATTCACCCCTCCACTTT	CASSFPDSPLHF
once	TRBD1	TRBJ1-2	TRBV19	TGTGCCAGTAGATCGGGACAGGGAGGTGGCTACACCTTC	CASRSGQGGGYTF
NA	TRBD2	TRBJ2-1	TRBV19	TGTGCCAGTACCCCGGGGGGGGGCCTCTACAATGAGCAGTTCTTC	CASTPGGGLYNEQFF
NA	NA	TRBJ1-2	TRBV11-2	TGTGCCAGCAGCCCCGGCGGGGCTGCGGAAGGCTACACCTTC	CASSPGGAAEGYTF
NA	TRBD1	TRBJ2-2	TRBV5-1	TGCGCCAGCAGCTTGGCCGACAGGGGGAACACCGGGGAGCTGTTTTTT	CASSLADRGNTGELFF
NA	NA	TRBJ2-7	TRBV10-3	TGTGCCATCAGTGAGTCGAACCCGTCGGGGGAGCAGTACTTC	CAISESNPSGEQYF
NA	NA	TRBJ1-5	TRBV6-6	TGTGCCAGCAGTTACCGAGTAGTTGGCAATCAGCCCCAGCATTTT	CASSYRVVGNQPQHF
NA	NA	TRBJ1-4	TRBV5-8	TGTGCCAGCAGCCCGTACGGACAGTTTAGTAATGAAAAACTGTTTTTT	CASSPYGQFSNEKLFF
once	NA	TRBJ1-1	TRBV25-1	TGTGCCAGCAGTCCTTTGACAGTTAACACTGAAGCTTTCTTT	CASSPLTVNTEAFF
NA	NA	TRBJ2-5	TRBV5-1	TGCGCCAGCAGCTTGGCCCCGGGGAGGCAAGAGACCCAGTACTTC	CASSLAPGRQETQYF
NA	TRBD1	TRBJ1-1	TRBV19	TGTGCCAGTAGACCATGGGACAGGGCGGACACTGAAGCTTTCTTT	CASRPWDRADTEAFF
once	NA	TRBJ2-3	TRBV5-4	TGTGCCAGCAGTACAAACAGGGCCGATACGCAGTATTTT	CASSTNRADTQYF
once	NA	TRBJ1-6	TRBV28	TGTGCCAGCAGCCCTACGGGACTCACGGGATCACCCCTCCACTTT	CASSPTGLTGSPLHF
NA	NA	TRBJ1-2	TRBV6-5	TGTGCCAGCAGTCGGCCCGGCAGGCCTTATGGCTACACCTTC	CASSRPGRPYGYTF
NA	NA	TRBJ1-2	TRBV5-1	TGCGCCAGCAGCTTGTCTACAGGGAACTATGGCTACACCTTC	CASSLSTGNYGYTF
NA	TRBD1	TRBJ2-5	TRBV29-1	TGCAGCGTTGTCAGGGGGCCGGAGACCCAGTACTTC	CSVVRGPETQYF
NA	TRBD2	TRBJ2-2	TRBV10-3	TGTGCCATCCGTATGGGACTAGCGGGCCCCGGGGAGCTGTTTTTT	CAIRMGLAGPGELFF
few	NA	TRBJ1-1	TRBV10-3	TGTGCCATCAGTGAGTCAGGACATACGAACACTGAAGCTTTCTTT	CAISESGHTNTEAFF
once	NA	TRBJ1-1	TRBV5-1	TGCGCCAGCAGCTTGGGAGGGCCGTATGAAGCTTTCTTT	CASSLGGPYEAFF
NA	NA	TRBJ2-3	TRBV29-1	TGCAGCGTTGTGTGGGGCAACACAGATACGCAGTATTTT	CSVVWGNTDTQYF
NA	NA	TRBJ2-7	TRBV27	TGTGCCAGCAGGGCCAGACTTTCCCCAAGGCCCTCCGAGCAGTACTTC	CASRARLSPRPSEQYF
NA	TRBD1	TRBJ1-2	TRBV18	TGTGCCAGCTCTCCTACAGACAGGGTCTTCTATGGCTACACCTTC	CASSPTDRVFYGYTF
NA	NA	TRBJ1-4	TRBV28	TGTGCCAGCCTTAGGAGTGGGGGGTATGAAAAACTGTTTTTT	CASLRSGGYEKLFF
once	NA	TRBJ1-4	TRBV7-9	TGTGCCAGCAGCCTCAGGTCTGTAATGGAAAAACTGTTTTTT	CASSLRSVMEKLFF
NA	NA	TRBJ1-6	TRBV9	TGTGCCAGCAGCGTAGAGGGCGGGGTTTCACCCCTCCACTTT	CASSVEGGVSPLHF
NA	TRBD1	TRBJ1-1	TRBV18	TGTGCCAGCTCATCCAGACAGGGGGCAGATGAAGCTTTCTTT	CASSSRQGADEAFF
once	TRBD2	TRBJ2-5	TRBV15	TGTGCCACCAGCAGAGATTATCGGACTAGGCGGGGGACCCAGTACTTC	CATSRDYRTRRGTQYF
once	TRBD1	TRBJ1-1	TRBV5-4	TGTGCCAGCAGCCCAGGACAGGTGAACACTGAAGCTTTCTTT	CASSPGQVNTEAFF
NA	NA	TRBJ1-1	TRBV2	TGTGCCAGCAGTGAATCGGGAAGCACTGAAGCTTTCTTT	CASSESGSTEAFF
NA	NA	TRBJ2-2	TRBV5-1	TGCGCCAGCAGCTTTTCCCCCGCATCAGCCGGGGAGCTGTTTTTT	CASSFSPASAGELFF
NA	NA	TRBJ2-6	TRBV27	TGTGCCAGCAGTTTAGGACAGCCGATCTTCGCGGCTGGGGCCAACGTCCTGACTTTC	CASSLGQPIFAAGANVLTF
NA	TRBD1	TRBJ2-5	TRBV6-5	TGTGCCAGCAGACGATCGACAGGGGGCCAAGAGACCCAGTACTTC	CASRRSTGGQETQYF
once	TRBD1	TRBJ2-3	TRBV19	TGTGCCAGTAGTGGGAGACAGGGGGCGTCTAGCAGGACTAGCACAGATACGCAGTATTTT	CASSGRQGASSRTSTDTQYF
NA	TRBD1	TRBJ1-4	TRBV7-8	TGTGCCAGCAGCTGGAACAGGGGAGGCGAAAAACTGTTTTTT	CASSWNRGGEKLFF